The 16 T cell receptor beta chains given below trace back to one sample, sequenced in a study of blood T cell repertoires in COVID-19. Sequencing was performed with immunoSEQ multiplex PCR; in TCRdb, only in-frame clones are kept and a portion is missing. The sample has a few hundred thousand clones; roughly 89% are singletons. Sequencing used PBMCs or T cells enriched from blood (not recorded which). Receptor source: a woman aged 45-65 years who had recovered from COVID-19.

This clone came up once. The chain is built from TRBV25-1 and TRBJ2-1; 7 positions agree with TRBD1. In germline, CDR1 is MGHDK, CDR2 SYGVNS. The CDR3 has 15 amino acids. J lost 8 bases, V lost 1 base, and 8 bases had no gene match. CDR3 sequence: CASSELRGPEDEQFF. Written as DNA, the CDR3 is TGTGCCAGCAGTGAATTAAGGGGGCCTGAGGATGAGCAGTTCTTC.

The chain joins TRBV7-2 to TRBJ2-7; 10 positions match TRBD1. The CDR3 is 15 residues long. With 5 bases clipped from V and 2 bases from J, the junction kept 6 bases outside the gene matches. Germline CDR1 is SGHTA and CDR2 is FQGNSA. DNA for the CDR3: TGTGCCAGCAGCGGGGACAGGGGCCTAACCTACGAGCAGTACTTC. The encoded protein is CASSGDRGLTYEQYF.

The chain has TRBV28 and TRBJ1-2; TRBD1 matches at 7 bases. After removal of 1 base from V and 2 bases from J, the junction contained 10 bases not matched to a gene. Looked up from germline, CDR1 is MDHEN and CDR2 is SYDVKM. The CDR3 consists of 17 residues. CDR3 in DNA: TGTGCCAGCAGTTTATATTCCGGGCAGGGGGTGAACTATGGCTACACCTTC. Residues: CASSLYSGQGVNYGYTF.

The gene calls are TRBV28 and TRBJ2-1, with 7 positions matching TRBD2. Germline CDR1 MDHEN, CDR2 SYDVKM. Germline trimming cut 1 base from V and 12 bases from J; bases unmatched to any gene: 12. The CDR3 runs 15 residues. The chain's CDR3 is CASSLSPRGEIWQFF. Written as DNA, the CDR3 is TGTGCCAGCAGTTTATCTCCACGGGGGGAAATTTGGCAGTTCTTC.

The CDR3 loop is CASSLAKSALYNSPLHF. The CDR3 DNA sequence: TGTGCCAGCAGCTTAGCTAAAAGCGCCCTCTATAATTCACCCCTCCACTTT. The chain uses TRBV7-2 and TRBJ1-6; D gene ambiguous. Trimming shortened V by 0 bases and J by 3 bases, and 12 bases separated the two germline ends. This CDR3 has 17 amino acids. The germline V gene encodes CDR1 SGHTA and CDR2 FQGNSA.

This chain links TRBV5-1 with TRBJ1-3, with a possible D match to TRBD1 (5 bases). Trimming took off 4 bases at V and 0 bases at J, with 11 bases between the two ends. Germline V gives CDR1 SGHRS, CDR2 YFSETQ. This CDR3 contains 15 residues. CDR3 nucleotides: TGCGCCAGCAGCCTTGCTGGGGCCTCTGGAAACACCATATATTTT. This encodes CASSLAGASGNTIYF.

This clone was counted only a few times. The V gene is TRBV14, the J gene TRBJ1-2; 9 bases are a match to TRBD1. The CDR3 runs 12 residues. The V gene end was trimmed by 7 bases and the J gene end by 9 bases; junction bases not matched to a gene: 6. Germline V lookup: CDR1 SGHDN, CDR2 FVKESK. The CDR3 bases are TGTGCCAGCAACCAGGGACAGGGACGCTACACCTTC. Translating gives CASNQGQGRYTF.

This sequence joins TRBV30 and TRBJ1-6, with a tentative D call TRBD1 (5 bases). V was cut by 4 bases and J by 8 bases, with 15 bases left in between. This CDR3 has 14 residues. CDR1 and CDR2 (germline): GTSNPN, SVGIG (reference sequence). This CDR3 reads CAWNSGTGDSPLHF. The CDR3 DNA reads TGTGCCTGGAATTCCGGGACGGGAGATTCACCCCTCCACTTT.

This clone was recorded only once. The rearrangement uses TRBV28 and TRBJ1-1, with D unclear. This CDR3 is 12 amino acids long. Trimming pared 3 bases from V and 7 bases from J, leaving 9 bases between. Germline loops: CDR1 MDHEN, CDR2 SYDVKM. CDR3 amino acids: CASSFVIGEAFF. CDR3 DNA: TGTGCCAGCAGTTTTGTAATCGGTGAAGCTTTCTTT.

This rearrangement joins TRBV5-4 to TRBJ1-2; D unresolved. The CDR3 consists of 13 residues. Germline V lookup: CDR1 SGHNT, CDR2 YYREEE (reference sequence). The V and J ends lost 1 base and 3 bases respectively, with 7 bases between them. CDR3 amino acids: CASSLTGDYGYTF. The CDR3 bases are TGTGCCAGCAGCTTGACGGGAGACTATGGCTACACCTTC.

This clone was seen more than once but under ten times. The chain couples TRBV5-4 to TRBJ2-3; TRBD2 aligns across 12 bases. J gave up 1 base and V 0 bases, and 9 bases lay outside the gene matches. In germline, CDR1 is SGHNT, CDR2 YYREEE (reference sequence). This CDR3 is 19 amino acids long. Written as DNA, the CDR3 is TGTGCCAGCAGCTTGGAGCTAGCGGGGGGGCCCACTGGCACAGATACGCAGTATTTT. This translates into CASSLELAGGPTGTDTQYF.

The rearrangement links TRBV4-3 to TRBJ1-4, with D unresolved. The CDR3 is 13 amino acids. Germline V gives CDR1 LGHNA, CDR2 YSLEER. V was shortened by 3 bases and J by 6 bases, with 8 bases between the two germline ends. DNA of the CDR3: TGCGCCAGCAGCCAGGGCCTTGATGAAAAACTGTTTTTT. Translation gives CASSQGLDEKLFF.

The rearrangement joins TRBV5-1 to TRBJ1-3; D perhaps matches TRBD1 (5 bases). The CDR3 sequence is 16 residues long. Trimming left V 1 base short and J 1 base short, with 12 bases between. Germline CDR1 and CDR2: SGHRS and YFSETQ. CDR3 residues: CASSLYGRGSGNTIYF. CDR3 DNA: TGCGCCAGCAGCTTGTACGGACGGGGGTCTGGAAACACCATATATTTT. Based on the CDR3 plus reference TRBV5-1 and TRBJ1-3, the full variable domain is KAGVTQTPRYLIKTRGQQVTLSCSPISGHRSVSWYQQTPGQGLQFLFEYFSETQRNKGNFPGRFSGRQFSNSRSEMNVSTLELGDSALYLCASSLYGRGSGNTIYFGEGSWLTVV.

J is TRBJ1-6 and V is TRBV2, with 9 nucleotides matching TRBD1. Germline CDR1 reads SNHLY; CDR2 reads FYNNEI. The CDR3 is 18 residues long. V dropped 4 bases and J dropped 0; count of bases not matched to a gene: 7. The CDR3 DNA reads TGTGCCAGCAGTGTCCCGGGACAGGGAAGCTCCTATAATTCACCCCTCCACTTT. It translates to CASSVPGQGSSYNSPLHF. The whole variable domain, filled in from reference TRBV2 and TRBJ1-6, reads EPEVTQTPSHQVTQMGQEVILRCVPISNHLYFYWYRQILGQKVEFLVSFYNNEISEKSEIFDDQFSVERPDGSNFTLKIRSTKLEDSAMYFCASSVPGQGSSYNSPLHFGNGTRLTVT.

The V gene is TRBV13, the J gene TRBJ1-2, with D hard to call. CDR3 length equals 14 residues. Trimming stripped 5 bases from V and 8 bases from J, with 18 bases between. The germline V gene has CDR1 PRHDT and CDR2 FYEKMQ (reference sequence). CDR3 DNA sequence: TGTGCCAGCAGCAATCGACTGGTAGATTTGGGCTACACCTTC. It is translated as CASSNRLVDLGYTF.

The rearrangement links TRBV7-2 to TRBJ1-2, with TRBD1 matching over 8 bases. The CDR3 loop spans 16 amino acids. V shed 3 bases, J shed 7 bases, and the junction held 13 bases outside the gene matches. Per germline, CDR1 SGHTA and CDR2 FQGNSA. The CDR3 DNA reads TGTGCCAGCAGCTTTGGGGTGAGCAGGGGGCGAAGTGGCTACACCTTC. This gives the protein CASSFGVSRGRSGYTF. Based on the CDR3 plus reference TRBV7-2 and TRBJ1-2, the full variable domain is GAGVSQSPSNKVTEKGKDVELRCDPISGHTALYWYRQSLGQGLEFLIYFQGNSAPDKSGLPSDRFSAERTGGSVSTLTIQRTQQEDSAVYLCASSFGVSRGRSGYTFGSGTRLTVV.